This T cell receptor (beta chain) derives from a study of neoadjuvant anti-PD-1 for oral cavity cancer. Study-level findings and limits: PBMC Gini-index clonality exceeded responders' in non-responders post-nivolumab. TCR analyses covered only a few patients per response group. Higher pretreatment blood Treg/Th17 ratios correlated with higher pretreatment blood and lower post-treatment tumor TCRbeta clonality.

On this clone itself: Antigen specificity is unknown.

Most PBMC samples had approximately 440 ng input DNA in six replicates. Libraries were prepared by immunoSEQ multiplex PCR; TCRdb keeps only in-frame clonotypes and omits some of them. Here the sample spans 60,000 to 80,000 clones, 70% to 85% being singletons. This CDR3 comprises 15 residues. Germline V gene sequence: CDR1 KGHSH, CDR2 LQKENI. V gave up 3 bases and J gave up 4 bases; unmatched junction bases: 5. The V gene is TRBV18, the J gene TRBJ2-3, with 9 positions matching TRBD1. The receptor comes from a person aged 35-79 years with oral cavity squamous cell carcinoma. Sequencing was performed on PBMCs, taken before nivolumab (anti-PD-1) treatment. The CDR3 bases are TGTGCCAGCTCACCCAACAGGGGGCAGGCAGATACGCAGTATTTT. It encodes CASSPNRGQADTQYF.